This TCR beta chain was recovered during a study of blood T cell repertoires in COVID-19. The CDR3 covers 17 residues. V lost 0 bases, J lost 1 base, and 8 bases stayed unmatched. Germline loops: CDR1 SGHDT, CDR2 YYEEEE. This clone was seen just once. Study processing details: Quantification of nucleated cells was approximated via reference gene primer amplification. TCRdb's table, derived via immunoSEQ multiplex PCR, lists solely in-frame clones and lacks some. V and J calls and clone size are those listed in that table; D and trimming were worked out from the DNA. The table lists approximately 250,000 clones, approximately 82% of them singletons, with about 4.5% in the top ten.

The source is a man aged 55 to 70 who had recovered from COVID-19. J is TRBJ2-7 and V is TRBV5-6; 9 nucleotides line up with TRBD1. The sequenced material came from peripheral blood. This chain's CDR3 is CASSLGALTGGSYEQYF. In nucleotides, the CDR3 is TGTGCCAGCAGCTTGGGCGCTCTGACAGGGGGGTCCTACGAGCAGTACTTC. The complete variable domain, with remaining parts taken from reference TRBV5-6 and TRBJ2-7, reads DAGVTQSPTHLIKTRGQQVTLRCSPKSGHDTVSWYQQALGQGPQFIFQYYEEEERQRGNFPDRFSGHQFPNYSSELNVNALLLGDSALYLCASSLGALTGGSYEQYFGPGTRLTVT.